The clone carrying this T cell receptor (beta chain) was detected only a few times. This specimen comes from a study of CD8 T cells in Susac syndrome. Those who served as multiple sclerosis controls were treatment-naive patients with stable or active relapsing-remitting disease. A quantity of about 0.45 to 1 ug RNA underwent reverse transcription using random hexamers. TCRdb fed the immunoSEQ multiplex PCR reads into MiXCR, producing one record per CDR3 protein. The table records approximately 200,000 distinct CDR3 sequences, almost 96% of them present only once. The CDR3 is 13 amino acids. The germline V and J ends were trimmed by 0 bases and 1 base, with 4 bases remaining between them. CDR1 is SGHRS, CDR2 YFSETQ, per germline.

The clonotype originates from a human donor with multiple sclerosis. This chain links TRBV5-1 with TRBJ2-5; D uncertain. Sequenced sample: CD4+ T cells from PBMCs. This CDR3 is CASSLAPQETQYF. CDR3 sequence (DNA): TGCGCCAGCAGCTTGGCTCCCCAAGAGACCCAGTACTTC.